These 30 T cell receptor beta chains were sequenced from one sample in a study of OX40 agonist ivuxolimab in advanced cancers. Clones were sequenced by immunoSEQ multiplex PCR, and TCRdb holds only the in-frame ones, with some missing. The table has about 86,000 clones, roughly 89% seen once. This specimen was CD4+ or CD8+ T cells sorted from blood, taken in a trial of the OX40 agonist ivuxolimab. Source of these receptors: an adult with an advanced solid tumor such as melanoma, head and neck, liver or kidney cancer.

The rearrangement uses TRBV6-5 and TRBJ2-3; no clear D. The V end lost 6 bases, the J end lost 1 base, and 11 bases lay between the germline ends. Germline CDR1 is MNHEY and CDR2 is SVGAGI. This CDR3 comprises 14 residues. CDR3: CASRESWGTDTQYF. CDR3 coding DNA: TGTGCCAGCAGGGAGAGTTGGGGCACAGATACGCAGTATTTT.

The chain couples TRBV25-1 to TRBJ1-4; TRBD1 aligns across 10 bases. The ends lost 8 bases at V and 10 bases at J; junction bases unmatched: 10. Germline V CDR1 and CDR2: MGHDK, SYGVNS. The CDR3 length is 14 residues. The CDR3 DNA follows: TGTGCCAGCGCCCGACAGGGGGCATTGGGAAAACTGTTTTTT. Its protein is CASARQGALGKLFF.

This clone appeared a few times. This chain uses TRBV6-5 with TRBJ1-1, with D maybe TRBD1 (6 bases). The V and J ends lost 2 bases and 1 base respectively, with 8 bases between them. The CDR3 runs 14 residues. Germline CDR1 is MNHEY and CDR2 is SVGAGI. The CDR3 DNA reads as TGTGCCAGCAGTTACCTGGACAGGAACACTGAAGCTTTCTTT. It is translated as CASSYLDRNTEAFF.

The V and J genes are TRBV5-4 and TRBJ1-2, with D uncertain. The CDR3 runs to 13 residues. In germline, CDR1 is SGHNT, CDR2 YYREEE (reference sequence). V was shortened by 4 bases and J by 4 bases, with 11 bases between the two germline ends. The CDR3 protein is CASSPLSSYGYTF. The CDR3 bases are TGTGCCAGCAGCCCCCTCAGCAGCTATGGCTACACCTTC.

V is TRBV6-5 and J is TRBJ2-3; the match to TRBD1 covers 8 bases. V shed 2 bases, J shed 0 bases, and the junction held 4 bases outside the gene matches. This CDR3 has 16 residues. Germline lookup yields CDR1 MNHEY and CDR2 SVGAGI. The CDR3 DNA reads as TGTGCCAGCAGTTACGGTTCAGGGGGCAGCACAGATACGCAGTATTTT. This encodes CASSYGSGGSTDTQYF.

The chain uses TRBV27 and TRBJ2-3; unclear D gene. V was pared by 6 bases and J by 0 bases, with 7 bases between. The CDR3 spans 13 residues. Looked up from germline, CDR1 is MNHEY and CDR2 is SMNVEV (reference sequence). CDR3: CASRRTSTDTQYF. The CDR3 region has the DNA TGTGCCAGCAGAAGAACCAGCACAGATACGCAGTATTTT.

The chain has TRBV5-4 and TRBJ2-7; D may be TRBD1 or TRBD2 (5 bases each). Germline CDR1 and CDR2: SGHNT and YYREEE (reference sequence). V lost 2 bases to trimming and J lost 2 bases, with 17 bases between them. The CDR3 sequence is 16 residues long. This CDR3 reads CASSLYSGSAAYEQYV. DNA of the CDR3: TGTGCCAGCAGCTTATACTCAGGGAGCGCGGCCTACGAGCAGTACGTC.

The chain employs TRBV29-1 and TRBJ2-5, with D perhaps assigned TRBD1 or TRBD2 (5 bases each). Germline CDR1 is SQVTM and CDR2 is ANQGSEA. This CDR3 is built from 11 residues. V lost 7 bases to trimming and J lost 5 bases, with 11 bases between them. The CDR3 loop is CSAGTYETQYF. In DNA form, the CDR3 reads TGCAGCGCTGGGACGTACGAGACCCAGTACTTC.

The chain links TRBV6-4 to TRBJ2-5; 10 positions match TRBD1. The CDR3 totals 19 residues. After removal of 2 bases from V and 3 bases from J, the junction contained 15 bases not matched to a gene. Germline-derived CDR1 and CDR2 are MRHNA and SNTAGT. Written as DNA, the CDR3 is TGTGCCAGCAGTGACCTTCCCAACGGGACAGGGGATTTTGAAGAGACCCAGTACTTC. It yields the protein CASSDLPNGTGDFEETQYF.

The chain combines TRBV19 with TRBJ1-4, with 10 bases fitting TRBD1. The CDR3 is made up of 15 amino acids. The germline gives CDR1 LNHDA, CDR2 SQIVND (reference sequence). CDR3 DNA sequence: TGTGCTTCCCGGGACAGGGGCACCATTAATGAAAAACTGTTTTTT. It is translated as CASRDRGTINEKLFF.

The chain has TRBV2 and TRBJ1-1; weak D call: TRBD1 (6 bases). Between the trimmed V and J ends, which lost 6 bases and 4 bases, there was a span of 12 bases. Per germline, CDR1 SNHLY and CDR2 FYNNEI. CDR3 length: 13 residues. In nucleotides, the CDR3 is TGTGCCAGCAGATTCGACAGGACCACTGAAGCTTTCTTT. Translated: CASRFDRTTEAFF.

J is TRBJ2-1 and V is TRBV4-2, with 12 bases matching TRBD2. With 3 bases clipped from V and 4 bases from J, the junction kept 1 base outside the gene matches. Germline CDR1 is LGHNA and CDR2 is YNFKEQ. This CDR3 spans 15 amino acids. CDR3: CASSHGLAGYNEQFF. In nucleotides, the CDR3 is TGTGCCAGCAGCCACGGACTAGCGGGGTACAATGAGCAGTTCTTC.

The rearrangement uses TRBV7-9 and TRBJ2-7; 12 positions match TRBD2. V was pared by 1 base and J by 3 bases, with 4 bases of the junction left unmatched. The CDR3 is 16 amino acids. Germline CDR1 reads SEHNR; CDR2 reads FQNEAQ (reference sequence). The CDR3 is CASSLGTSGRIYEQYF. The DNA of the CDR3 is TGTGCCAGCAGCTTAGGTACTAGCGGGAGGATCTACGAGCAGTACTTC.

The chain has TRBV12-5 and TRBJ1-1; D uncertain. This CDR3 comprises 12 residues. The V and J ends lost 3 bases and 7 bases respectively, with 9 bases between them. Germline V lookup: CDR1 LGHNT, CDR2 FRNRAP. The CDR3 DNA is TGTGCTAGTGGTTTAGGACGGGGTGAAGCTTTCTTT. Translated, it gives CASGLGRGEAFF.

V and J are TRBV27 and TRBJ1-6; no firm D call. V was trimmed by 0 bases and J by 8 bases, leaving 5 bases between them. The germline CDR1 and CDR2 sequences are MNHEY and SMNVEV (reference sequence). This CDR3 region has 13 residues. The CDR3 DNA is TGTGCCAGCAGTTTATCACGGTATTCACCCCTCCACTTT. The encoded protein is CASSLSRYSPLHF.

The J gene is TRBJ1-4, the V gene TRBV9, with a weak D call TRBD1 (6 bases). Between the trimmed V and J ends, which lost 3 bases and 1 base, there was a span of 10 bases. The V gene's germline CDR1 is SGDLS and CDR2 YYNGEE. The length of the CDR3 is 15 residues. The CDR3 spells CASSAPGQTNEKLFF. The CDR3 DNA follows: TGTGCCAGCAGCGCTCCGGGACAAACTAATGAAAAACTGTTTTTT.

The chain uses TRBV6-5 and TRBJ2-7; 9 bases match TRBD1. Germline values: CDR1 MNHEY, CDR2 SVGAGI. The CDR3 is 15 residues long. The V segment lost 6 bases and the J segment 5 bases; nucleotides outside the gene matches: 11. The CDR3 loop is CASSHRGQGVNEQYF. CDR3 DNA: TGTGCCAGCAGCCACAGGGGACAGGGCGTCAACGAGCAGTACTTC.

The genes are TRBV7-3 and TRBJ1-3; D is ambiguous. The ends were cut back, 5 bases at V and 4 bases at J, with 6 bases in the middle. Germline V gives CDR1 SGHTA, CDR2 FQGTGA. The CDR3 runs 12 residues. CDR3 in DNA: TGTGCCAGCAGCCCGGGAGGAAACACCATATATTTT. It yields the protein CASSPGGNTIYF.

The chain joins TRBV5-6 to TRBJ2-3; D gene uncertain. Germline CDR1 is SGHDT and CDR2 is YYEEEE. Trimming cost V 3 bases and J 0 bases, with 11 bases left between them. The CDR3 is 15 residues long. CDR3 residues: CASSSLLGSTDTQYF. The CDR3, as DNA: TGTGCCAGCAGCTCCCTCCTGGGCAGCACAGATACGCAGTATTTT.

This clone has only one observation. The V call is TRBV5-1, the J call TRBJ1-1, with 9 positions matching TRBD1. This CDR3 is 16 amino acids long. V was pared by 2 bases and J by 4 bases, with 9 bases of the junction left unmatched. Germline assignment: CDR1 SGHRS and CDR2 YFSETQ. The CDR3 DNA is TGCGCCAGCAGCTTCCGGGACAGGGTGGGGGGCACTGAAGCTTTCTTT. Translation gives CASSFRDRVGGTEAFF. Variable domain in full (rest from reference TRBV5-1 and TRBJ1-1): KAGVTQTPRYLIKTRGQQVTLSCSPISGHRSVSWYQQTPGQGLQFLFEYFSETQRNKGNFPGRFSGRQFSNSRSEMNVSTLELGDSALYLCASSFRDRVGGTEAFFGQGTRLTVV.

The genes are TRBV28 and TRBJ1-1, with 7 bases fitting TRBD1. Losses at the gene ends were 6 bases for V and 5 bases for J; bases not matched to a gene: 15. The CDR3 spans 16 residues. Looked up from germline, CDR1 is MDHEN and CDR2 is SYDVKM. The CDR3 sequence: CASRFPYRQGGTEAFF. CDR3 DNA: TGTGCCAGCAGGTTCCCCTACCGACAGGGTGGGACTGAAGCTTTCTTT.

The chain recombines TRBV27 with TRBJ1-2, with 9 bases identical to TRBD1. Germline loops: CDR1 MNHEY, CDR2 SMNVEV (reference sequence). Germline trimming cut 6 bases from V and 4 bases from J; bases unmatched to any gene: 9. The CDR3 length is 15 residues. CDR3 nucleotide sequence: TGTGCCAGCAGGTCCCTCCGGGACAGGGTCTATGGCTACACCTTC. It specifies CASRSLRDRVYGYTF.

The CDR3 loop is CASSYPGTEKDYEQYV. CDR3 in DNA: TGTGCCAGCAGCTACCCCGGGACAGAAAAGGACTACGAGCAGTACGTC. The chain uses TRBV27 and TRBJ2-7, with 7 bases that match TRBD1. CDR1 and CDR2 (germline): MNHEY, SMNVEV (reference sequence). After removal of 6 bases from V and 3 bases from J, the junction contained 14 bases not matched to a gene. CDR3 length: 16 amino acids.

The J gene is TRBJ2-2, the V gene TRBV18; 7 nucleotides line up with TRBD1. Trimming cost V 3 bases and J 4 bases; bases outside gene matches: 11. Germline lookup yields CDR1 KGHSH and CDR2 LQKENI. The CDR3 length is 17 residues. For the CDR3, the DNA is TGTGCCAGCTCACCTCAGACAGGGCGAGGATTCACCGGGGAGCTGTTTTTT. Residues: CASSPQTGRGFTGELFF.

This clone was found a few times. J is TRBJ2-3 and V is TRBV4-2; 14 bases are shared with TRBD2. Germline-derived CDR1 and CDR2 are LGHNA and YNFKEQ. The CDR3 is made up of 17 amino acids. The V segment lost 4 bases and the J segment 4 bases; nucleotides outside the gene matches: 7. CDR3 nucleotide sequence: TGTGCCAGCAGCCCCCGACTAGCGGGAGGGGTGCCAGATACGCAGTATTTT. Encoded protein: CASSPRLAGGVPDTQYF.

This chain connects TRBV28 to TRBJ1-2, with D uncertain. V lost 6 bases to trimming and J lost 7 bases, with 12 bases between them. Germline CDR1 is MDHEN and CDR2 is SYDVKM. The CDR3 consists of 12 residues. Here the CDR3 reads CASRPTLRGYTF. For the CDR3, the DNA is TGTGCCAGCAGACCCACCTTGCGTGGCTACACCTTC.

This clone showed up just a few times. The J gene is TRBJ1-2, the V gene TRBV28, with TRBD1 matching over 11 bases. V dropped 2 bases and J dropped 7; count of bases not matched to a gene: 6. The CDR3 spans 15 residues. The V gene's germline CDR1 is MDHEN and CDR2 SYDVKM. CDR3 DNA sequence: TGTGCCAGCAGTTTACGGGACAGGGGGTTTCTTGGCTACACCTTC. Protein sequence: CASSLRDRGFLGYTF.

This chain connects TRBV2 to TRBJ2-7; a weak D match, TRBD1 (6 bases). CDR1 is SNHLY, CDR2 FYNNEI, per germline. The CDR3 extends over 13 amino acids. Trimming stripped 6 bases from V and 2 bases from J, with 11 bases between. This chain's CDR3 is CASRGEGAYEQYV. As DNA, the CDR3 is TGTGCCAGCAGGGGAGAGGGGGCCTACGAGCAGTACGTC.

The chain combines TRBV4-3 with TRBJ2-1, with 13 bases lining up with TRBD2. Germline CDR1 LGHNA, CDR2 YSLEER. The J segment lost 5 bases and the V segment lost 4 bases, leaving 20 bases of the junction unmatched. CDR3 length: 21 residues. CDR3 sequence (DNA): TGCGCCAGCAGCCGACGAGGGTGGCAGGGCCTCGGACTAGCGGGAGACAATGAGCAGTTCTTC. Its translation: CASSRRGWQGLGLAGDNEQFF.

This clone was found once. The CDR3 region is CASRTGQGLYGYTF. CDR3 in DNA: TGTGCCAGCAGAACCGGACAGGGATTGTATGGCTACACCTTC. The gene calls are TRBV28 and TRBJ1-2; TRBD1 matches at 8 bases. This CDR3 is built from 14 residues. Trimming removed 6 bases from V and 5 bases from J; junction bases left unmatched: 8. The germline V gene encodes CDR1 MDHEN and CDR2 SYDVKM.